The 22 T cell receptor beta chains reported below all come from one sample, sequenced in a study of shared clonotypes between healthy human individuals. This table comes from immunoSEQ multiplex PCR, and its TCRdb copy is limited to in-frame clones, with some not included. Of 550,000 to 800,000 clones listed, 80% to 95% were seen once; the top ten hold 34%. Input material: memory CD8+ T cells from PBMCs. Subset here: CD45RO+ cells pooled with CCR7-negative TemRA cells. The receptors were gathered from a young man in good health. Some clones in this sample may be carry-over from other donors' samples.

V usage is TRBV27 and J usage is TRBJ2-6, with no clear D. Germline V lookup: CDR1 MNHEY, CDR2 SMNVEV (reference sequence). V was cut by 6 bases and J by 4 bases, with 16 bases left in between. The CDR3 totals 16 residues. CDR3 bases: TGTGCCAGCAGCGTCCTATCAATTGCGGGGGCCAACGTCCTGACTTTC. Protein: CASSVLSIAGANVLTF.

The V gene is TRBV4-1, the J gene TRBJ2-7; 9 bases map to TRBD1. Trimming at V came to 0 bases and at J to 2 bases, leaving 5 bases not matched to a gene. The CDR3 runs to 16 residues. The V gene's germline CDR1 is MGHRA and CDR2 YSYEKL. The CDR3 DNA sequence: TGCGCCAGCAGCCAAGAGGACAGGGGAAGGGCCTACGAGCAGTACTTC. Protein sequence: CASSQEDRGRAYEQYF.

This clone appeared once. The genes are TRBV19 and TRBJ1-2; D remains unclear. Germline V gives CDR1 LNHDA, CDR2 SQIVND (reference sequence). The CDR3 totals 15 residues. Trimming stripped 5 bases from V and 0 bases from J, with 13 bases between. This CDR3 reads CASSQEYFSNYGYTF. The CDR3 region has the DNA TGTGCCAGTAGTCAAGAGTACTTTTCTAACTATGGCTACACCTTC.

The V call is TRBV27, the J call TRBJ2-5; tentative D call: TRBD2 (6 bases). Germline lookup yields CDR1 MNHEY and CDR2 SMNVEV (reference sequence). CDR3 size: 12 residues. V dropped 4 bases and J dropped 7 bases, with 10 bases sitting between them. In DNA form, the CDR3 reads TGTGCCAGCAGTTCACTCGGGGGGACCCAGTACTTC. Amino acids: CASSSLGGTQYF.

The chain is built from TRBV6-6 and TRBJ2-3; 7 bases line up with TRBD2. The germline V gene has CDR1 MNHNY and CDR2 SVGAGI (reference sequence). J gave up 2 bases and V 1 base, and 6 bases lay outside the gene matches. The CDR3 sequence is 16 residues long. As DNA, the CDR3 is TGTGCCAGCAGTTACTACAGCGGGGCGTCCACAGATACGCAGTATTTT. It translates to CASSYYSGASTDTQYF.

The chain joins TRBV11-2 to TRBJ2-7; D ambiguous. The CDR3 spans 13 residues. Germline V CDR1 and CDR2: SGHAT, FQNNGV. V lost 8 bases and J lost 0, with 11 bases in between. CDR3 loop: CASSSRRSYEQYF. CDR3 sequence (DNA): TGTGCCAGCTCGTCCCGGCGCTCCTACGAGCAGTACTTC.

This clone was seen only a few times. The chain combines TRBV7-8 with TRBJ2-3, with no clear D. Germline CDR1 and CDR2: SGHVS and FQNEAQ. This CDR3 contains 12 residues. V was pared by 5 bases and J by 1 base, with 4 bases between. The CDR3 DNA is TGTGCCAGCAGCACCCGCACAGATACGCAGTATTTT. Its translation: CASSTRTDTQYF.

The gene calls are TRBV7-6 and TRBJ2-2; 9 bases are shared with TRBD1. This CDR3 is 15 amino acids long. The trim removed 5 bases at V and 6 bases at J, leaving 7 bases unmatched. Germline assignment: CDR1 SGHVS and CDR2 FNYEAQ. As DNA, the CDR3 is TGTGCCAGCAGCCCACGGACAGGGGAGGCCGGGGAGCTGTTTTTT. The encoded protein is CASSPRTGEAGELFF.

The chain is built from TRBV4-1 and TRBJ1-2; 7 bases align to TRBD1. J lost 4 bases, V lost 1 base, and 3 bases had no gene match. The CDR3 consists of 14 residues. Germline V lookup: CDR1 MGHRA, CDR2 YSYEKL. The DNA for the CDR3 is TGCGCCAGCAGCCAAGGACAGGGATTCTATGGCTACACCTTC. Its protein is CASSQGQGFYGYTF.

The chain is built from TRBV6-1 and TRBJ2-7; 8 nucleotides align to TRBD1. The CDR3 is made up of 15 amino acids. V lost 2 bases, J lost 1 base, and 4 bases stayed unmatched. Germline CDR1 MNHNS, CDR2 SASEGT. Here the CDR3 DNA reads TGTGCCAGCAGTGAAATTGGGACAGGATCCTACGAGCAGTACTTC. This gives the protein CASSEIGTGSYEQYF.

The chain has TRBV2 and TRBJ2-7; TRBD1 agrees at 10 bases. There are 16 residues in the CDR3. Germline lookup yields CDR1 SNHLY and CDR2 FYNNEI. V trimming: 9 bases; J trimming: 4 bases; junction bases outside the gene matches: 15. CDR3 protein: CARSDLNRDRGYEQYF. The CDR3 nucleotides are TGTGCCAGATCAGACCTTAACCGGGACAGGGGATACGAGCAGTACTTC.

This clone appeared once. The V call is TRBV6-5, the J call TRBJ2-7, with 8 positions matching TRBD1. From germline, CDR1 is MNHEY and CDR2 SVGAGI. Unmatched junction bases numbered 7, after V lost 7 bases and J lost 2 bases. The CDR3 contains 14 residues. The CDR3 nucleotides are TGTGCCAGCAACGGACAGGGACGCCCCTACGAGCAGTACTTC. Translated: CASNGQGRPYEQYF.

This chain links TRBV19 with TRBJ2-1; the match to TRBD2 covers 10 bases. CDR3 length equals 15 residues. CDR1 and CDR2 from the germline V gene are LNHDA and SQIVND (reference sequence). V was pared by 5 bases and J by 6 bases, with 7 bases of the junction left unmatched. CDR3 sequence reads: CASSFASGSFNEQFF. The CDR3 nucleotides read TGTGCCAGTAGTTTTGCTAGCGGGAGTTTCAATGAGCAGTTCTTC.

The chain uses TRBV19 and TRBJ1-4; TRBD1 agrees at 7 bases. Trimming cost V 5 bases and J 0 bases; bases outside gene matches: 6. This CDR3 comprises 16 residues. Germline V lookup: CDR1 LNHDA, CDR2 SQIVND (reference sequence). This CDR3 reads CASSPWTGPTNEKLFF. CDR3 sequence (DNA): TGTGCCAGTAGTCCTTGGACAGGACCAACTAATGAAAAACTGTTTTTT. Using reference TRBV19 and TRBJ1-4 for the parts outside the CDR3, the full variable domain is DGGITQSPKYLFRKEGQNVTLSCEQNLNHDAMYWYRQDPGQGLRLIYYSQIVNDFQKGDIAEGYSVSREKKESFPLTVTSAQKNPTAFYLCASSPWTGPTNEKLFFGSGTQLSVL.

This clone was seen once. This chain connects TRBV7-9 to TRBJ2-7; D remains unclear. Germline V CDR1 and CDR2: SEHNR, FQNEAQ (reference sequence). This CDR3 is 13 amino acids long. The V and J ends lost 6 bases and 0 bases respectively, with 9 bases between them. CDR3 coding DNA: TGTGCCAGCAGGCCGGATCTCTCCTACGAGCAGTACTTC. Translating gives CASRPDLSYEQYF.

The gene calls are TRBV5-1 and TRBJ2-7; D ambiguous. The CDR3 extends over 12 amino acids. Trimming took 0 bases from V and 4 from J, leaving 5 bases between them. CDR1 SGHRS and CDR2 YFSETQ come from the germline V gene. In nucleotides, the CDR3 is TGCGCCAGCAGCTTGGGGCTTTACGAGCAGTACTTC. Its translation is CASSLGLYEQYF.

The rearrangement links TRBV5-5 to TRBJ2-7; 8 bases match TRBD1. This CDR3 spans 12 amino acids. Unmatched junction bases numbered 2, after V lost 6 bases and J lost 3 bases. CDR1 and CDR2 from the germline V gene are SGHKS and YYEKEE (reference sequence). The CDR3 region has the DNA TGTGCCAGCACCGGGACAGGCTACGAGCAGTACTTC. Translation gives CASTGTGYEQYF.

The chain combines TRBV6-1 with TRBJ1-5, with 7 nucleotides matching TRBD1. With 6 bases clipped from V and 4 bases from J, the junction kept 3 bases outside the gene matches. CDR1 and CDR2 (germline): MNHNS, SASEGT. CDR3 length: 13 residues. The CDR3 coding sequence is TGTGCCAGCAGGGAGGACAGGAATCAGCCCCAGCATTTT. Translated, it gives CASREDRNQPQHF.

This clone came up once. V usage is TRBV9 and J usage is TRBJ1-2, with 12 bases aligning to TRBD1. V gave up 3 bases and J gave up 4 bases; unmatched junction bases: 10. The germline V gene has CDR1 SGDLS and CDR2 YYNGEE. This CDR3 has 17 residues. The CDR3 loop reads CASSGTGTGGLGYGYTF. CDR3 DNA: TGTGCCAGCAGCGGGACCGGGACAGGGGGCTTAGGCTATGGCTACACCTTC.

This chain uses TRBV27 with TRBJ1-5; D is unclear. The CDR3 is made up of 15 amino acids. V gave up 8 bases and J gave up 2 bases, with 16 bases separating them. The germline V gene has CDR1 MNHEY and CDR2 SMNVEV (reference sequence). In nucleotides, the CDR3 is TGTGCCAGCCTCCCTCGGCATGGAGGCAATCAGCCCCAGCATTTT. It specifies CASLPRHGGNQPQHF.

The chain recombines TRBV15 with TRBJ1-5, with D hard to call. This CDR3 is built from 19 residues. The germline gives CDR1 LNHNV, CDR2 YYDKDF (reference sequence). V lost 0 bases, J lost 2 bases, and 20 bases lay in between. This chain's CDR3 is CATSREMSSGGLGNQPQHF. The CDR3 DNA reads as TGTGCCACCAGCAGAGAAATGAGTTCGGGAGGACTGGGCAATCAGCCCCAGCATTTT.

A single count supports this clone. The chain is built from TRBV5-8 and TRBJ2-7; D perhaps matches TRBD1 (6 bases). This CDR3 has 18 residues. Between the trimmed V and J ends, which lost 4 bases and 1 base, there was a span of 24 bases. Germline CDR1 SGHTS, CDR2 YDEGEE. The CDR3 DNA is TGTGCCAGCAGCCCCCTGGGGGCAGGAGAAAAGGGTTCCTACGAGCAGTACTTC. Translated: CASSPLGAGEKGSYEQYF.